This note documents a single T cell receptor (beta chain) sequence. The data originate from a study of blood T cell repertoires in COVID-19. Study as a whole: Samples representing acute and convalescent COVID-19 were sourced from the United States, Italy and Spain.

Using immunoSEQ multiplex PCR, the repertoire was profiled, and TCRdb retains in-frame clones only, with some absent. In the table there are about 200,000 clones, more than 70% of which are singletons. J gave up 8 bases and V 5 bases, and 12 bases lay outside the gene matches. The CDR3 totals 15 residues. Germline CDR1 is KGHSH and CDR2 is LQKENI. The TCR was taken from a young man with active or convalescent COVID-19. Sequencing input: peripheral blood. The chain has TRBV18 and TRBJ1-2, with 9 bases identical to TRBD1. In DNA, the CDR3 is TGTGCCAGCTCAGACATCGGGACAGGGCGTGAGGGCTACACCTTC. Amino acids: CASSDIGTGREGYTF.